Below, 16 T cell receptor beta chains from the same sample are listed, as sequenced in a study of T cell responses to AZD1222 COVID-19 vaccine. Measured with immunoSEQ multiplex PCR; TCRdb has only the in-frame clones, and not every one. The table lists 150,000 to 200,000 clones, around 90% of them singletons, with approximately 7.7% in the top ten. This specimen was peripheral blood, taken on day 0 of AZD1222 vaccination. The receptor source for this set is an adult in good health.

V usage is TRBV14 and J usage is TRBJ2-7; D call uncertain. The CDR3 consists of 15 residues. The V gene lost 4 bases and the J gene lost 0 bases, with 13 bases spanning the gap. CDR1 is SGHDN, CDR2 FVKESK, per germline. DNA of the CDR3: TGTGCCAGCAGCCCCGACAAAGACCTCTCCTACGAGCAGTACTTC. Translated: CASSPDKDLSYEQYF.

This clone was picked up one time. CDR3 loop: CATPGQGATGELFF. Here the CDR3 DNA reads TGTGCCACGCCGGGACAGGGGGCCACCGGGGAGCTGTTTTTT. This sequence joins TRBV7-9 and TRBJ2-2; 12 positions agree with TRBD1. Trimming removed 10 bases from V and 4 bases from J; junction bases left unmatched: 4. Germline V lookup: CDR1 SEHNR, CDR2 FQNEAQ (reference sequence). The CDR3 spans 14 residues.

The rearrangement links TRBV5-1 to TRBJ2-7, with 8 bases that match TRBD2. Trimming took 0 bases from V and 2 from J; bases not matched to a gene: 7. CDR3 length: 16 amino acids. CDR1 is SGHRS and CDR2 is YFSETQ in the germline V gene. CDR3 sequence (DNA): TGCGCCAGCAGCTTGGATATAGCGGGGCCTACCTACGAGCAGTACTTC. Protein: CASSLDIAGPTYEQYF.

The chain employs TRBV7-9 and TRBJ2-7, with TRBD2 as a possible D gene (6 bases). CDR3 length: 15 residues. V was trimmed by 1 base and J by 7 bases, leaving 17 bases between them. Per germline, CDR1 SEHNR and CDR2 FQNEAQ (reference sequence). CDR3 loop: CASSLGGASRLEQYF. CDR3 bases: TGTGCCAGCAGCTTAGGCGGGGCCAGTCGTTTAGAGCAGTACTTC.

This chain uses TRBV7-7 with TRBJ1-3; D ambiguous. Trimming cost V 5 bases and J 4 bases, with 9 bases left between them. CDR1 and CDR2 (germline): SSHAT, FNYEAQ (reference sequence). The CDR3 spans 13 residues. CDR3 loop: CASSPGFGNTIYF. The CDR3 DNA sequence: TGTGCCAGCAGCCCAGGATTCGGAAACACCATATATTTT.

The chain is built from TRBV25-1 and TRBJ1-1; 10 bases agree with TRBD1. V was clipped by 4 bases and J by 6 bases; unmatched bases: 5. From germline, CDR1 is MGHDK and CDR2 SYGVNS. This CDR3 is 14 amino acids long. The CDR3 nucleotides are TGTGCCAGCAGTGCTAGACAGGGGGCCGCTGAAGCTTTCTTT. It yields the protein CASSARQGAAEAFF.

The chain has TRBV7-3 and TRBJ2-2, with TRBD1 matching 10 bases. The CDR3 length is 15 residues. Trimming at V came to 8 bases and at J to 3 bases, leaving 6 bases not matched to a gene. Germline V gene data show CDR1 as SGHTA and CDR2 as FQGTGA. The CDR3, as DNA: TGTGCCAGCCACCTGACAGGGGGCGACACCGGGGAGCTGTTTTTT. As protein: CASHLTGGDTGELFF.

The CDR3 DNA follows: TGTGCCAGCAGTACTAAAAAATCCACAGGGGGCATACAGTACGAGCAGTACTTC. Translation: CASSTKKSTGGIQYEQYF. The rearrangement links TRBV2 to TRBJ2-7; 9 positions match TRBD1. The CDR3 length is 18 residues. Germline CDR1 reads SNHLY; CDR2 reads FYNNEI. Unmatched junction bases numbered 18, after V lost 5 bases and J lost 4 bases.

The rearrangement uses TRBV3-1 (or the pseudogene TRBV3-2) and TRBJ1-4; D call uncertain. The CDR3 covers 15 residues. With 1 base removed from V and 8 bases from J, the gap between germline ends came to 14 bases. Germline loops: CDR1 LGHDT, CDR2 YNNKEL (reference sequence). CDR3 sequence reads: CASSQAWQPREKLFF. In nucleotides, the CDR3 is TGTGCCAGCAGCCAAGCGTGGCAACCTAGGGAAAAACTGTTTTTT.

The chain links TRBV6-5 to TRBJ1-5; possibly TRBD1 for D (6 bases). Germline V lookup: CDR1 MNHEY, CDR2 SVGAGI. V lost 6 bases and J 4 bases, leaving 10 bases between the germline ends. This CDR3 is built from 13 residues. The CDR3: CASSLDSNQPQHF. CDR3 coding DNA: TGTGCCAGCAGCCTGGACAGTAATCAGCCCCAGCATTTT.

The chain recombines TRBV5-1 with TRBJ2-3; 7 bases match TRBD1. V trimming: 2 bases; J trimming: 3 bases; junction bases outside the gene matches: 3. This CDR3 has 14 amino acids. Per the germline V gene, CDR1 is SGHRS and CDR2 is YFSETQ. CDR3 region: CASSLQGWTDTQYF. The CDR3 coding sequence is TGCGCCAGCAGCTTACAGGGGTGGACAGATACGCAGTATTTT.

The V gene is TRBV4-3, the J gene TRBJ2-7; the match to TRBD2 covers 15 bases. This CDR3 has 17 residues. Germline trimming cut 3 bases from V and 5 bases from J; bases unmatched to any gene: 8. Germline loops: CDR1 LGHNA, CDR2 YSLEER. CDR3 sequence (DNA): TGCGCCAGCAGCCAGACCGGGACTAGCGGGGGGCCGGACGAGCAGTACTTC. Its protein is CASSQTGTSGGPDEQYF.

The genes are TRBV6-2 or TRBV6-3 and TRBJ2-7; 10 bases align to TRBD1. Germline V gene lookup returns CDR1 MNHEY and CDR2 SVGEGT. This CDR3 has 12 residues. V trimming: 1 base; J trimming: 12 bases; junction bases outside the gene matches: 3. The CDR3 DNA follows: TGTGCCAGCAGTTACTTGGGACAGGGGATGTACTTC. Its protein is CASSYLGQGMYF.

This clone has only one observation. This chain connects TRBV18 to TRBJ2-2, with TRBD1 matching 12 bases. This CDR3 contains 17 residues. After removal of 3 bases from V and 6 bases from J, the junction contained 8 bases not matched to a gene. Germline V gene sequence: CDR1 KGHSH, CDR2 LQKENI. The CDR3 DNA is TGTGCCAGCTCACCTCCCGGGACAGGGGGCGCAGCCGGGGAGCTGTTTTTT. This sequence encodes CASSPPGTGGAAGELFF. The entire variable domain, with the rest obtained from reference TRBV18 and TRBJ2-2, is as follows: NAGVMQNPRHLVRRRGQEARLRCSPMKGHSHVYWYRQLPEEGLKFMVYLQKENIIDESGMPKERFSAEFPKEGPSILRIQQVVRGDSAAYFCASSPPGTGGAAGELFFGEGSRLTVL.

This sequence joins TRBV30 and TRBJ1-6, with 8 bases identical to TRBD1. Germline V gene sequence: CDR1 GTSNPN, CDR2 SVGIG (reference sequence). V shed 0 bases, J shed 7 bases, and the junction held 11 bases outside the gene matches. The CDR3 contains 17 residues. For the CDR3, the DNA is TGTGCCTGGAGTGTTCCAGGACAGGGTCGCTTCAATTCACCCCTCCACTTT. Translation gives CAWSVPGQGRFNSPLHF.

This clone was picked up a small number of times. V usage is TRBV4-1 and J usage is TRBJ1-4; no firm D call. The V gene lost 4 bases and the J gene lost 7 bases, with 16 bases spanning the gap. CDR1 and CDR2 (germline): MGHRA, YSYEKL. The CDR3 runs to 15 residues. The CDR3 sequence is CASSPSGVGTEKLFF. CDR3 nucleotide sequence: TGCGCCAGCAGCCCAAGCGGGGTAGGCACTGAAAAACTGTTTTTT.